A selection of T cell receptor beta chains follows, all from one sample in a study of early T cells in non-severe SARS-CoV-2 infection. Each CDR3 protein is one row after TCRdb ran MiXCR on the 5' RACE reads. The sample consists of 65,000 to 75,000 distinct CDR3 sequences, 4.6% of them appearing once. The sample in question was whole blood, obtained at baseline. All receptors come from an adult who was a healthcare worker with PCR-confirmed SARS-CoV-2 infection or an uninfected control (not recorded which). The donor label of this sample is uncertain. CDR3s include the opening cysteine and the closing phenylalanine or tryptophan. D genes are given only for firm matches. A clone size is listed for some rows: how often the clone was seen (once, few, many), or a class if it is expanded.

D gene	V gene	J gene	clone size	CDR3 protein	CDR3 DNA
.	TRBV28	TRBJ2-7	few	CASRFQQVSSYEQYF	TGTGCCAGCAGGTTTCAACAGGTTAGCTCCTACGAGCAGTACTTC
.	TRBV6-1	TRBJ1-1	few	CASLPEGSEAFF	TGTGCCAGCCTCCCTGAGGGAAGTGAAGCTTTCTTT
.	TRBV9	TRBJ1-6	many	CASSPLSQDNSPLHF	TGTGCCAGCAGCCCCCTGTCACAAGATAATTCACCCCTCCACTTT
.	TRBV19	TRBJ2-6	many	CARVFTGPPGANVLTF	TGTGCCAGGGTATTCACAGGGCCCCCTGGGGCCAACGTCCTGACTTTC
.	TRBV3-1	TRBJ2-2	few	CASSPRQRDTGELFF	TGTGCCAGCAGCCCCCGCCAGCGGGACACCGGGGAGCTGTTTTTT
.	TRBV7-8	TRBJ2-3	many	CASSLLGGNTDTQYF	TGTGCCAGCAGCTTATTGGGGGGCAACACAGATACGCAGTATTTT
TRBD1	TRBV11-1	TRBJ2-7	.	CASSRGTGKTYEQYF	TGTGCCAGCAGCCGAGGGACAGGGAAAACCTACGAGCAGTACTTC
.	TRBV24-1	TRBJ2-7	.	CATSDGVGYEQYF	TGTGCCACCAGTGACGGAGTAGGGTACGAGCAGTACTTC
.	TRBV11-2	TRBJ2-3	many	CASSFSGDTQYF	TGTGCCAGCAGCTTTTCAGGGGATACGCAGTATTTT
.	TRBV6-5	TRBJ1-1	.	CASSYYKAMNTEAFF	TGTGCCAGCAGTTACTATAAGGCTATGAACACTGAAGCTTTCTTT
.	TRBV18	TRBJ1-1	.	CASSPRTVNTEAFF	TGTGCCAGCTCACCAAGGACGGTGAACACTGAAGCTTTCTTT
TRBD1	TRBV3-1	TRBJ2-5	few	CASRGTGGMRETQYF	TGTGCCAGCAGAGGGACAGGGGGCATGAGAGAGACCCAGTACTTC
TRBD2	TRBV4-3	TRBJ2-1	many	CASSREGLAGGYVYNEQFF	TGCGCCAGCAGCCGAGAAGGACTAGCGGGGGGCTATGTCTACAATGAGCAGTTCTTC
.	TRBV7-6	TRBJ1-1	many	CASSLDFRERVTEAFF	TGTGCCAGCAGCTTAGATTTCAGGGAGAGGGTCACTGAAGCTTTCTTT
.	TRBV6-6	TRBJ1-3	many	CASSLIPVWGNTIYF	TGTGCCAGCAGCCTGATACCCGTCTGGGGAAACACCATATATTTT
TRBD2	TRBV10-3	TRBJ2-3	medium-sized	CAAASLAGFTDTQYF	TGTGCCGCGGCCTCGCTAGCGGGGTTCACAGATACGCAGTATTTT
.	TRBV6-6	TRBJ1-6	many	CASSYSRQTSSYNSPLHF	TGTGCCAGCAGTTACAGCCGGCAGACGAGCTCCTATAATTCACCCCTCCACTTT
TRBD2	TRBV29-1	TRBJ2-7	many	CSVVLLAGGNEQYF	TGCAGCGTTGTTCTCCTAGCGGGGGGAAACGAGCAGTACTTC
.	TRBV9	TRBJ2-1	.	CASSVAGRAISYNEQFF	TGTGCCAGCAGCGTAGCGGGTCGGGCGATTTCCTACAATGAGCAGTTCTTC
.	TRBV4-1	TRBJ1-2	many	CASSQMGGIYGYTF	TGCGCCAGCAGCCAAATGGGGGGTATCTATGGCTACACCTTC
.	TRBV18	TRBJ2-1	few	CASSPPVRRTVWEQFF	TGTGCCAGCTCACCACCGGTTAGGAGAACTGTATGGGAGCAGTTCTTC
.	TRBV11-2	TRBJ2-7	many	CASSLVDSSYEQYF	TGTGCCAGCAGCTTAGTGGACAGCTCCTACGAGCAGTACTTC
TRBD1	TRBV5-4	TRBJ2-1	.	CASSPQGARYNEQFF	TGTGCCAGCAGTCCACAGGGGGCGCGTTACAATGAGCAGTTCTTC
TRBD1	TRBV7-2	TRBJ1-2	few	CASRRGQGGNYGYTF	TGTGCCAGCAGACGAGGACAGGGGGGTAACTATGGCTACACCTTC
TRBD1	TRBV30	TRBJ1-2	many	CAWGRQGGVGGYTF	TGTGCCTGGGGTCGACAGGGCGGGGTAGGAGGCTACACCTTC
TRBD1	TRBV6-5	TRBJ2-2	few	CASRGQGGSQTGELFF	TGTGCCAGCAGGGGACAGGGAGGGTCTCAAACCGGGGAGCTGTTTTTT
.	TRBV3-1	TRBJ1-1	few	CASSPQSHLQNAFF	TGTGCCAGCAGCCCACAGTCACATTTGCAGAACGCTTTCTTT
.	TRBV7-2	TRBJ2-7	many	CASSLGTVPYEQYF	TGTGCCAGCAGCTTAGGGACAGTACCCTACGAGCAGTACTTC
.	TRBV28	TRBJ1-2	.	CASLPGEWYNYGYTF	TGTGCCAGCCTCCCCGGCGAGTGGTATAACTATGGCTACACCTTC
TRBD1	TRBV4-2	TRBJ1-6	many	CASSQDFPTGNNSPLHF	TGTGCCAGCAGCCAAGATTTTCCGACAGGGAACAATTCACCCCTCCACTTT